This T cell receptor (beta chain) was found in a study of control samples from healthy donors and cancer patients. Generated by immunoSEQ multiplex PCR, the TCRdb table keeps only in-frame clones and is missing some. The sample includes 150,000 or so clones, 90% to 95% of them seen just once. Germline V gene sequence: CDR1 WSHSY, CDR2 SAAADI. This CDR3 has 12 residues. The ends lost 7 bases at V and 8 bases at J; junction bases unmatched: 4. This clonotype was obtained from a woman in her fifties or sixties in good health. Sequencing was performed on blood. V and J are TRBV10-2 and TRBJ1-4; 7 bases fit TRBD1. CDR3 nucleotide sequence: TGCGCCAGCACCCCGGGACAGGAAAAACTGTTTTTT. Its translation: CASTPGQEKLFF.